This T cell receptor beta chain was recovered during a study of blood T cell repertoires in COVID-19. In the study overall: Sites in the United States, Italy and Spain provided acute and convalescent COVID-19 samples.

The V gene end was trimmed by 4 bases and the J gene end by 0 bases; junction bases not matched to a gene: 11. The CDR3 length is 18 residues. The germline V gene has CDR1 SEHNR and CDR2 FQNEAQ (reference sequence). Clones were read by immunoSEQ multiplex PCR, and TCRdb kept only the in-frame ones, dropping some. The sample comprises 190,000 or so clones, approximately 90% of which are singletons, and approximately 10% rests with the top ten. Categorization into cohorts depended on clinical history that participants reported. The V call is TRBV7-9, the J call TRBJ2-2; 7 positions agree with TRBD1. The TCR originated in a man younger than 30 with acute COVID-19. The sample was PBMCs or T cells enriched from blood (not recorded which). CDR3: CASSSSKIGQANTGELFF. CDR3 sequence (DNA): TGTGCCAGCAGCTCCTCAAAAATTGGACAGGCGAACACCGGGGAGCTGTTTTTT.